The rows below give T cell receptor beta chains drawn from one sample of a study of cytomegalovirus exposure and HLA in healthy donors. Clones were read by immunoSEQ multiplex PCR, and TCRdb kept only the in-frame ones, dropping some. The repertoire consists of 150,000 to 200,000 clones, with approximately 70% occurring once and the leading ten covering around 7%. The sequencing input was PBMCs. The receptors were gathered from a man between 35 and 55 years old in good health and CMV-seropositive. Each CDR3 is given with its conserved first and last residue. A D gene is named only where the DNA matches it firmly. The size entry is marked missing in some rows and otherwise reads once, few, many or a size class.

V gene	D gene	clone size	J gene	CDR3 protein	CDR3 DNA
TRBV11-2	-	once	TRBJ1-1	CASSLDGGGADTEAFF	TGTGCCAGCAGCTTAGATGGCGGGGGCGCGGACACTGAAGCTTTCTTT
TRBV15	TRBD2	few	TRBJ2-2	CATGTSGVKNTGELFF	TGTGCCACGGGGACTAGCGGGGTGAAGAACACCGGGGAGCTGTTTTTT
TRBV4-1	TRBD2	-	TRBJ2-7	CASSQDSGTSGLEQYF	TGCGCCAGCAGCCAAGATTCCGGGACTAGCGGTCTCGAGCAGTACTTC
TRBV25-1	TRBD2	-	TRBJ2-7	CATSRDSGGSSEQYF	TGTGCCACCTCAAGGGACTCGGGGGGTTCCAGCGAGCAGTACTTC
TRBV27	TRBD1	-	TRBJ1-2	CASSLGTASNYGYTF	TGTGCCAGCAGTTTAGGGACAGCCTCTAACTATGGCTACACCTTC
TRBV18	-	-	TRBJ1-2	CASSPYETTDYGYTF	TGTGCCAGCTCACCATACGAGACAACGGACTATGGCTACACCTTC
TRBV9	-	-	TRBJ2-2	CASSYSASQVQSGELFF	TGTGCCAGCAGCTACTCAGCCTCTCAGGTTCAGTCCGGGGAGCTGTTTTTT
TRBV7-2	TRBD1	-	TRBJ2-2	CAEAPGQGLAGELFF	TGTGCGGAAGCCCCGGGACAGGGTTTGGCCGGGGAGCTGTTTTTT
TRBV27	-	-	TRBJ1-2	CASSLTRGNYGYTF	TGTGCCAGCAGTTTAACGCGGGGTAACTATGGCTACACCTTC
TRBV9	-	few	TRBJ1-2	CASRGRNGYTF	TGTGCCAGCCGAGGTAGGAATGGCTACACCTTC
TRBV9	TRBD2	-	TRBJ2-1	CASSVGLLAGGYEQFF	TGTGCCAGCAGCGTAGGCCTACTGGCGGGGGGTTATGAGCAGTTCTTC
TRBV7-9	TRBD1	-	TRBJ2-1	CASSLARGDRHSYNEQFF	TGTGCCAGCAGCTTAGCTAGGGGGGACAGGCATTCCTACAATGAGCAGTTCTTC
TRBV11-3	-	-	TRBJ2-7	CASSQNSYEQYF	TGTGCCAGCAGCCAGAACTCCTACGAGCAGTACTTC
TRBV7-2	TRBD1	-	TRBJ1-5	CASSYTTGGSIDQPQHF	TGTGCCAGCAGCTACACAACAGGGGGCTCAATAGATCAGCCCCAGCATTTT
TRBV6-5	-	-	TRBJ1-2	CASSPSQASGYTF	TGTGCCAGCAGTCCGTCACAGGCCAGTGGCTACACCTTC